Listed below are T cell receptor beta chains from one sample, sequenced in a study of cytomegalovirus exposure and HLA in healthy donors. Libraries were prepared by immunoSEQ multiplex PCR; TCRdb keeps only in-frame clonotypes and omits some of them. The sample has roughly 170,000 clones, roughly 84% seen once. Material for sequencing was PBMCs. These receptors all come from a woman aged 18 to 35 in good health and CMV-seropositive. Each CDR3 is given with its conserved first and last residue. The D gene is left open where the match is weak. A row's size may be missing; if present it is once, few, many or a size class.

>16|TRBJ2-1|TRBV6-5|.|.
TGTGCCAGCAGTTACCAGAAACCCCCTTCCTACAATGAGCAGTTCTTC
CASSYQKPPSYNEQFF
>13|TRBJ2-1|TRBV10-3|.|.
TGTGCCACCGGGGAGCGGCTCTCAAGTGAGCAGTTCTTC
CATGERLSSEQFF
>16|TRBJ2-1|TRBV7-9|.|TRBD2
TGTGCCAGCAGCCCAGCGGCGGCTAGCGGGCGGAATGAGCAGTTCTTC
CASSPAAASGRNEQFF
>10|TRBJ1-2|TRBV29-1|.|.
TGCAGCGTTGGAGGTTCGGGCTACACCTTC
CSVGGSGYTF
>14|TRBJ1-1|TRBV29-1|.|.
TGCAGCGTTGATCTCTCGGGTTTTGAGACTGAAGCTTTCTTT
CSVDLSGFETEAFF
>15|TRBJ2-5|TRBV11-2|once|TRBD2
TGTGCCAGCAGAGGAGCGGGGGGGCGTCGGGAGACCCAGTACTTC
CASRGAGGRRETQYF
>15|TRBJ2-7|TRBV2|.|TRBD2
TGTGCCAGCAGTGGACTAGCGGGGGCCGCCAGCGAGCAGTACTTC
CASSGLAGAASEQYF
>15|TRBJ1-6|TRBV6-5|.|.
TGTGCCAGCAGTTCCTTGACAGGAGATAATTCACCCCTCCACTTT
CASSSLTGDNSPLHF
>16|TRBJ2-3|TRBV5-6|.|TRBD1
TGTGCCAGCAGCGGATCGGACAGGGGTGGGGCAGATACGCAGTATTTT
CASSGSDRGGADTQYF
>14|TRBJ1-5|TRBV7-6|.|.
TGTGCCAGCAGTACAGGGATAAAAAATCAGCCCCAGCATTTT
CASSTGIKNQPQHF
>14|TRBJ1-1|TRBV5-1|.|.
TGCGCCAGCAGCTTGGACAGTAAGAACACTGAAGCTTTCTTT
CASSLDSKNTEAFF
>15|TRBJ1-2|TRBV5-4|once|.
TGTGCCAGCAGCCTTCTCCGGGACTCGACCTATGGCTACACCTTC
CASSLLRDSTYGYTF
>16|TRBJ2-1|TRBV18|.|TRBD1
TGTGCCAGCTCACCAGCCCTCGGGACAGGGGTGAATGAGCAGTTCTTC
CASSPALGTGVNEQFF
>14|TRBJ2-5|TRBV5-1|.|TRBD1
TGCGCCAGCAGCCCAGACAGGGGGAAAGAGACCCAGTACTTC
CASSPDRGKETQYF
>14|TRBJ1-1|TRBV5-5|.|.
TGTGCCAGCAGCCAGGCGGGGGCGAGAGGTGAAGCTTTCTTT
CASSQAGARGEAFF
>17|TRBJ2-7|TRBV7-8|.|.
TGTGCCAGCAGCTTCAGAACCGACACGGTGGGCTCCTACGAGCAGTACTTC
CASSFRTDTVGSYEQYF
>14|TRBJ1-1|TRBV5-1|.|.
TGCGCCAGCAGTGGAGGTCTTTCGAACACTGAAGCTTTCTTT
CASSGGLSNTEAFF
>14|TRBJ1-5|TRBV21-1|few|.
TGTGCCAGCCTTGACAGGGGGCCAAATCAGCCCCAGCATTTT
CASLDRGPNQPQHF
>16|TRBJ2-3|TRBV27|.|TRBD2
TGTGCCAGCAGTTTTGGACTAGCGGGGGGGCTAAATACGCAGTATTTT
CASSFGLAGGLNTQYF
>13|TRBJ1-2|TRBV6-5|.|.
TGTGCCAGCAGCGAACAGCTCAACTATGGCTACACCTTC
CASSEQLNYGYTF
>13|TRBJ1-2|TRBV5-4|few|TRBD1
TGTGCCAGCAGCTTGGGGGACAGAAGTGGCTACACCTTC
CASSLGDRSGYTF